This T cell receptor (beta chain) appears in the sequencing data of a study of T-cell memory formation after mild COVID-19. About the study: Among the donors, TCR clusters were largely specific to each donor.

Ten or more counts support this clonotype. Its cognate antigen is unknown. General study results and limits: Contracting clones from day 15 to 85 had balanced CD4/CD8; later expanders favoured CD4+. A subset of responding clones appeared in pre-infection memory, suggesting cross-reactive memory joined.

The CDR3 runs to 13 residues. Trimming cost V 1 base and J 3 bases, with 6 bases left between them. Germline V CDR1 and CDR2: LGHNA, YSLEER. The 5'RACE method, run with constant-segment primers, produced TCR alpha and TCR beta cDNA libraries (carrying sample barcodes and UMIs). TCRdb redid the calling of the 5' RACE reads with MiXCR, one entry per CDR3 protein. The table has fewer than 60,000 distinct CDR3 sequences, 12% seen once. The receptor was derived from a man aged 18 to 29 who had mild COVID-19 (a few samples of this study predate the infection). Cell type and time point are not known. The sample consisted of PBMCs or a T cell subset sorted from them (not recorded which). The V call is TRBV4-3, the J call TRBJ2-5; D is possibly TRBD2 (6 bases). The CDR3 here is CASSQGEEETQYF. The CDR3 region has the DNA TGCGCCAGCAGCCAAGGGGAGGAAGAGACCCAGTACTTC.